A selection of T cell receptor beta chains follows, all from one sample in a study of blood T cell repertoires in COVID-19. This table comes from immunoSEQ multiplex PCR, and its TCRdb copy is limited to in-frame clones, with some not included. The data contain about 210,000 clones, around 88% of them singletons. The sequenced material came from peripheral blood. These receptors were obtained from a woman aged 50 to 65 with acute or convalescent COVID-19. Each CDR3 is given with its conserved first and last residue. Fields, in order: clone size, V gene, J gene, D gene, CDR3 DNA, CDR3 protein. D genes are given only for firm matches. Clone size is given for some rows only: seen once, a few or many times, or a class if the clone is expanded.

>.|TRBV5-6|TRBJ2-3|.
TGTGCCAGCAGCTTCCCCACTAGCCCTAGCACAGATACGCAGTATTTT
CASSFPTSPSTDTQYF
>.|TRBV27|TRBJ1-5|.
TGTGCCAGCAGTCCAGGGAAAGGCAATCAGCCCCAGCATTTT
CASSPGKGNQPQHF
>.|TRBV15|TRBJ2-3|.
TGTGCCACCAGCAGAGATTTCGGTCAGGGGGGAACAGATACGCAGTATTTT
CATSRDFGQGGTDTQYF
>.|TRBV4-1|TRBJ1-1|.
TGCGCCAGCAGCCAAGATCGGCAGCGTGGTACTGAAGCTTTCTTT
CASSQDRQRGTEAFF
>once|TRBV7-9|TRBJ2-7|TRBD1
TGTGCCAGCAGTGCACAGGGGAGCGAGCAGTACTTC
CASSAQGSEQYF
>.|TRBV5-1|TRBJ2-2|TRBD2
TGCGCCAGCAGCTTGGAACTAGCGGGAGCCGGGGAGCTGTTTTTT
CASSLELAGAGELFF
>once|TRBV7-7|TRBJ2-5|TRBD1
TGTGCTAGCAGCTCCACGGGACAGGGACAAGAGACCCAGTACTTC
CASSSTGQGQETQYF
>.|TRBV29-1|TRBJ1-1|TRBD1
TGCAGCGTTGTTACAGGGGGCACTGAAGCTTTCTTT
CSVVTGGTEAFF
>.|TRBV7-9|TRBJ1-5|TRBD1
TGTGCCAGCAGCTTAGGGGCAGGGGGCGAGCAGGATCAGCCCCAGCATTTT
CASSLGAGGEQDQPQHF
>few|TRBV4-1|TRBJ2-1|.
TGCGCCAGCAGCCCCGACCCAGAAATCAGGGGAGACCGGATCTTC
CASSPDPEIRGDRIF
>.|TRBV11-3|TRBJ2-1|.
TGTGCCAGCAGCTGGGGGGGAGACAGGAATGAGCAGTTCTTC
CASSWGGDRNEQFF
>.|TRBV28|TRBJ2-4|TRBD2
TGTGCCAGCTGCCCGACTAGCGAGGCCAAAAACATTCAGTACTTC
CASCPTSEAKNIQYF
>.|TRBV28|TRBJ1-2|TRBD1
TGTGCCAGCAGGACAGGGGGCGGATATGGCTACACCTTC
CASRTGGGYGYTF
>.|TRBV30|TRBJ2-7|.
TGTGCCTGGAGGGTCACCCCCGAGTACTACGAGCAGTACTTC
CAWRVTPEYYEQYF
>.|TRBV2|TRBJ1-4|.
TGTGCCAGCAGTGAAGGTAGAGGTGAAAAACTGTTTTTT
CASSEGRGEKLFF
>few|TRBV7-2|TRBJ1-4|TRBD1
TGTGCCAGCAGAGTAGGGACAGCTAATGAAAAACTGTTTTTT
CASRVGTANEKLFF
>once|TRBV19|TRBJ1-2|.
TGTGCCAGTAGTTTAACAGGGTTTGTTGGCTACACCTTC
CASSLTGFVGYTF
>.|TRBV18|TRBJ2-2|TRBD1
TGTGCCAGCTCCAGTTTCGGCCCGGGACAGGGTGGCACCGGGGAGCTGTTTTTT
CASSSFGPGQGGTGELFF
>.|TRBV5-1|TRBJ2-1|TRBD2
TGCGCCAGCAGCCCTAGGGCAAGCGGGAGGAGCTCCTACAATGAGCAGTTCTTC
CASSPRASGRSSYNEQFF
>many|TRBV7-2|TRBJ2-2|.
TGTGCCAGCAGATCCTTGCCAGGCGGGGAGCTGTTTTTT
CASRSLPGGELFF
>.|TRBV5-6|TRBJ2-7|.
TGTGCCAGCAGCTTGGACGCGATAACCTACGAGCAGTACTTC
CASSLDAITYEQYF
>.|TRBV28|TRBJ2-1|TRBD2
TGTGCCAGCTGGGAGACTAGCGGCTACAATGAGCAGTTCTTC
CASWETSGYNEQFF
>.|TRBV7-9|TRBJ2-7|TRBD1
TGTGCCAGCAGCCCAAAGGGGACAGGCTACGAGCAGTACTTC
CASSPKGTGYEQYF
>.|TRBV29-1|TRBJ1-1|.
TGCAGCGTTGAAGGGACAGCTAGGAACACTGAAGCTTTCTTT
CSVEGTARNTEAFF
>.|TRBV5-1|TRBJ1-1|.
TGCGCCAGCAGCCCGTCCTCGTGGGGGGAGAACACTGAAGCTTTCTTT
CASSPSSWGENTEAFF
>.|TRBV7-9|TRBJ2-1|TRBD1
TGTGCCAGCAGCTTAGGCTACCGGGACAGGGCCAACAATGAGCAGTTCTTC
CASSLGYRDRANNEQFF
>.|TRBV6-2/TRBV6-3|TRBJ2-5|.
TGTGCCAGCAGCCCCACTCCGACGGCGGGTAAAGAGACCCAGTACTTC
CASSPTPTAGKETQYF
>.|TRBV15|TRBJ2-5|TRBD2
TGTGCCACCAGCAGAGAGACTAGCGGGAGTGAAGAGACCCAGTACTTC
CATSRETSGSEETQYF
>.|TRBV9|TRBJ2-1|TRBD1
TGTGCCAGCAGCGTAGTTCCACAGGGGTCAATAGGTGAGCAGTTCTTC
CASSVVPQGSIGEQFF
>.|TRBV30|TRBJ1-5|.
TGTGCCTGGAGTCAAGTGTCAGATAATCAGCCCCAGCATTTT
CAWSQVSDNQPQHF
>few|TRBV4-1|TRBJ1-6|TRBD1
TGCGCCAGCAGCCAAGTTGACAGGGATTCACCCCTCCACTTT
CASSQVDRDSPLHF
>once|TRBV29-1|TRBJ2-5|.
TGCAGCGTCGCGTACAGGGAGGGAAAGACCCAGTACTTC
CSVAYREGKTQYF
>.|TRBV4-2|TRBJ1-1|.
TGTGCCAGCAGCCAAGAGGCAGGTGTGGGCGCTGAAGCTTTCTTT
CASSQEAGVGAEAFF